These 32 T cell receptor beta chains were sequenced from one sample in a study of siplizumab effects on memory and regulatory T cells. Repertoires were generated with immunoSEQ multiplex PCR, while TCRdb's copy carries only in-frame clones and drops some. The table includes some 96,000 clones, approximately 94% detected once. The source material was non-Treg CD4+ T cells sorted from blood. Every receptor here comes from a human donor in good health.

The chain couples TRBV5-1 to TRBJ2-7; TRBD1 aligns across 7 bases. The V segment lost 0 bases and the J segment 1 base; nucleotides outside the gene matches: 7. The length of the CDR3 is 16 residues. Germline V lookup: CDR1 SGHRS, CDR2 YFSETQ. The DNA of the CDR3 is TGCGCCAGCAGCTTGGTCCTTCGGGACAGTTCCTACGAGCAGTACTTC. Its translation is CASSLVLRDSSYEQYF.

This sequence joins TRBV9 and TRBJ1-2, with D unresolved. Germline V lookup: CDR1 SGDLS, CDR2 YYNGEE. V was trimmed by 6 bases and J by 5 bases, leaving 14 bases between them. The length of the CDR3 is 13 residues. The CDR3 DNA is TGTGCCAGCACCCCGGCACTTCAATATGGCTACACCTTC. Amino acid sequence: CASTPALQYGYTF. Looking up the rest from reference TRBV9 and TRBJ1-2 gives the full variable domain: DSGVTQTPKHLITATGQRVTLRCSPRSGDLSVYWYQQSLDQGLQFLIQYYNGEERAKGNILERFSAQQFPDLHSELNLSSLELGDSALYFCASTPALQYGYTFGSGTRLTVV.

The chain combines TRBV2 with TRBJ2-6, with D hard to call. Germline V gives CDR1 SNHLY, CDR2 FYNNEI. The CDR3 has 15 amino acids. Trimming left V 10 bases short and J 2 bases short, with 15 bases between. Here the CDR3 reads CATPREETGANVLTF. CDR3 nucleotides: TGTGCCACCCCACGAGAAGAAACTGGGGCCAACGTCCTGACTTTC.

V usage is TRBV19 and J usage is TRBJ1-2; D is uncertain. Germline V lookup: CDR1 LNHDA, CDR2 SQIVND (reference sequence). CDR3 length: 13 amino acids. With 8 bases removed from V and 5 bases from J, the gap between germline ends came to 15 bases. The CDR3 region is CASLRGRSYGYTF. The CDR3 DNA follows: TGTGCCAGTCTTAGAGGGCGGAGTTATGGCTACACCTTC.

This clone showed up just a few times. This rearrangement joins TRBV6-1 to TRBJ2-7, with 8 bases identical to TRBD1. The CDR3 runs to 15 residues. Trimming at V came to 2 bases and at J to 6 bases, leaving 9 bases not matched to a gene. The germline CDR1 and CDR2 sequences are MNHNS and SASEGT. CDR3 sequence reads: CASSESTGEYSEQYF. CDR3 nucleotide sequence: TGTGCCAGCAGTGAATCGACAGGGGAATACTCCGAGCAGTACTTC.

The chain employs TRBV12-5 and TRBJ2-7; the D gene is possibly TRBD2 (6 bases). Per germline, CDR1 LGHNT and CDR2 FRNRAP. The CDR3 covers 11 residues. Trimming shortened V by 7 bases and J by 10 bases, and 14 bases separated the two germline ends. The CDR3 loop reads CASAGGPTQYF. As DNA, the CDR3 is TGTGCTAGTGCCGGGGGACCGACACAGTACTTC.

This clone was recorded once. CDR3 DNA: TGCGCCAGCAGCCAAGCTGGAAACACCATATATTTT. The encoded protein is CASSQAGNTIYF. The rearrangement links TRBV4-1 to TRBJ1-3; no firm D call. The V end was cut by 1 base, the J end by 2 bases, with 0 bases between. The germline CDR1 and CDR2 sequences are MGHRA and YSYEKL. This CDR3 spans 12 amino acids.

The rearrangement uses TRBV19 and TRBJ1-2; D perhaps matches TRBD1 (5 bases). Trimming took off 2 bases at V and 3 bases at J, with 31 bases between the two ends. The CDR3 runs to 21 residues. CDR1 and CDR2 (germline): LNHDA, SQIVND (reference sequence). In DNA, the CDR3 is TGTGCCAGTAGTATAACCCCGGATGGACGGCTAGGGGCAGGCGGGTACTATGGCTACACCTTC. It is translated as CASSITPDGRLGAGGYYGYTF.

V usage is TRBV6-4 and J usage is TRBJ2-1; D may match TRBD1 or TRBD2 (5 bases each). V was cut by 11 bases and J by 3 bases, with 20 bases left in between. This CDR3 has 15 amino acids. Germline V gene lookup returns CDR1 MRHNA and CDR2 SNTAGT. CDR3 loop: CAGPERSGLYNEQFF. The CDR3 coding sequence is TGTGCCGGCCCCGAACGGTCGGGGCTCTACAATGAGCAGTTCTTC.

The chain uses TRBV7-2 and TRBJ2-7, with D maybe TRBD1 (6 bases). The germline CDR1 and CDR2 sequences are SGHTA and FQGNSA. V was clipped by 5 bases and J by 5 bases, with 13 bases between them. There are 13 residues in the CDR3. CDR3 in amino acids: CASSLGQSDEQYF. CDR3 coding DNA: TGTGCCAGCAGCCTCGGACAGTCAGACGAGCAGTACTTC.

This clone has only one observation. This chain uses TRBV27 with TRBJ2-1; TRBD2 matches 9 bases. V lost 6 bases to trimming and J lost 9 bases; unmatched junction nucleotides: 6. The CDR3 extends over 13 amino acids. CDR1 MNHEY and CDR2 SMNVEV come from the germline V gene (reference sequence). The CDR3 protein is CASRGAGGGEQFF. DNA of the CDR3: TGTGCCAGCAGAGGAGCGGGAGGTGGTGAGCAGTTCTTC.

The chain links TRBV7-9 to TRBJ2-7, with a possible D match to TRBD2 (7 bases). Germline assignment: CDR1 SEHNR and CDR2 FQNEAQ (reference sequence). The CDR3 is made up of 16 amino acids. The V gene lost 5 bases and the J gene lost 2 bases, with 19 bases spanning the gap. The CDR3 region is CASSPDSGIRTYEQYF. CDR3 bases: TGTGCCAGCAGCCCGGACAGCGGGATACGAACCTACGAGCAGTACTTC.

The V call is TRBV27, the J call TRBJ1-1; TRBD1 agrees at 10 bases. Germline CDR1 is MNHEY and CDR2 is SMNVEV (reference sequence). J gave up 0 bases and V 1 base, and 2 bases lay outside the gene matches. This CDR3 contains 16 residues. The chain's CDR3 is CASSLWDRGLNTEAFF. Written as DNA, the CDR3 is TGTGCCAGCAGTTTATGGGACAGGGGTTTGAACACTGAAGCTTTCTTT.

The gene calls are TRBV27 and TRBJ2-1, with a weak D call TRBD1 (6 bases). Trimming cost V 2 bases and J 7 bases, with 18 bases left between them. Germline V gene data show CDR1 as MNHEY and CDR2 as SMNVEV (reference sequence). The CDR3 has 16 residues. CDR3 loop: CASSLRSGTRRNEQFF. CDR3 DNA: TGTGCCAGCAGTTTAAGAAGTGGGACAAGAAGAAATGAGCAGTTCTTC.

This clone was detected once. Relative to the germline gene, one junction end is altered; a read error may explain this. This chain joins TRBV7-7 and TRBJ2-1, with a possible D match to TRBD1 (5 bases). The CDR3 has 13 amino acids. Germline loops: CDR1 SSHAT, CDR2 FNYEAQ (reference sequence). The CDR3 DNA reads TGTGCTAGCAGCTCGCAGGGTTTCGATGAGCAGTTCTTC. Translation gives CASSSQGFDEQFF. Combining the CDR3 with reference TRBV7-7 and TRBJ2-1 gives the whole variable domain GAGVSQSPRYKVTKRGQDVTLRCDPISSHATLYWYQQALGQGPEFLTYFNYEAQPDKSGLPSDRFSAERPEGSISTLTIQRTEQRDSAMYRCASSSQGFDEQFFGPGTRLTVL.

This clone was detected only once. This chain links TRBV5-1 with TRBJ1-5; no reliable D call. CDR1 is SGHRS, CDR2 YFSETQ, per germline. The CDR3 extends over 15 amino acids. Trimming removed 1 base at V and 2 bases at J, with 10 bases between. CDR3 sequence (DNA): TGCGCCAGCAGCTTGATTGCGGGTGGCAATCAGCCCCAGCATTTT. Protein: CASSLIAGGNQPQHF.

The rearrangement joins TRBV2 to TRBJ1-1; no firm D call. V lost 6 bases, J lost 0 bases, and 8 bases lay in between. The CDR3 contains 13 residues. Looked up from germline, CDR1 is SNHLY and CDR2 is FYNNEI. CDR3 nucleotides: TGTGCCAGCAGGGGTCTTGTGAACACTGAAGCTTTCTTT. Translation gives CASRGLVNTEAFF.

V gene TRBV19 combines with J gene TRBJ1-1, with a possible D match to TRBD1 (5 bases). The germline V gene has CDR1 LNHDA and CDR2 SQIVND (reference sequence). Trimming shortened V by 6 bases and J by 6 bases, and 11 bases separated the two germline ends. This CDR3 region has 12 residues. DNA of the CDR3: TGTGCCAGTAGATTGGGGGGATCTGAAGCTTTCTTT. It translates to CASRLGGSEAFF. Full variable domain (rest looked up from reference TRBV19 and TRBJ1-1): DGGITQSPKYLFRKEGQNVTLSCEQNLNHDAMYWYRQDPGQGLRLIYYSQIVNDFQKGDIAEGYSVSREKKESFPLTVTSAQKNPTAFYLCASRLGGSEAFFGQGTRLTVV.

The rearrangement uses TRBV19 and TRBJ1-5; 9 bases align to TRBD1. The CDR3 extends over 15 amino acids. With V trimmed by 2 bases and J by 5 bases, 4 bases remained unmatched. Germline-derived CDR1 and CDR2 are LNHDA and SQIVND (reference sequence). CDR3 in amino acids: CASSITGGYDQPQHF. The CDR3 DNA reads as TGTGCCAGTAGTATAACAGGGGGCTATGATCAGCCCCAGCATTTT.

The chain couples TRBV19 to TRBJ2-7, with 7 nucleotides matching TRBD1. Trimming cost V 5 bases and J 0 bases; bases outside gene matches: 4. Germline lookup yields CDR1 LNHDA and CDR2 SQIVND (reference sequence). This CDR3 has 14 amino acids. CDR3 sequence (DNA): TGTGCCAGTAGTGACCGGGACAGCTCCTACGAGCAGTACTTC. This translates into CASSDRDSSYEQYF.

DNA of the CDR3: TGTGCCAGCAGCTTTAGCCGGGACCCCCTGGAAAAACTGTTTTTT. Translating it yields CASSFSRDPLEKLFF. The chain employs TRBV11-3 and TRBJ1-4, with D possibly matching TRBD1 (5 bases). CDR1 is SGHNT, CDR2 YENEEA, per germline. V shed 3 bases and J shed 8 bases, with 16 bases lying between them. The CDR3 covers 15 residues. Using reference TRBV11-3 and TRBJ1-4 for the parts outside the CDR3, the full variable domain is EAGVVQSPRYKIIEKKQPVAFWCNPISGHNTLYWYLQNLGQGPELLIRYENEEAVDDSQLPKDRFSAERLKGVDSTLKIQPAELGDSAVYLCASSFSRDPLEKLFFGSGTQLSVL.

The chain joins TRBV6-1 to TRBJ1-2; TRBD1 might be the D (5 bases). The V and J ends lost 6 bases and 10 bases respectively, with 18 bases between them. Looked up from germline, CDR1 is MNHNS and CDR2 is SASEGT. This CDR3 contains 13 residues. The CDR3 reads CASRPDTFSFYTF. The DNA of the CDR3 is TGTGCCAGCAGACCGGACACCTTTTCTTTCTACACCTTC.

CDR3 amino acids: CSVEEFQGARETQYF. CDR3 nucleotide sequence: TGCAGCGTTGAAGAATTTCAGGGGGCGCGGGAGACCCAGTACTTC. This sequence joins TRBV29-1 and TRBJ2-5, with TRBD1 identical over 8 bases. The junction had 8 bases not matched to a gene; V was cut back by 0 bases and J by 5 bases. CDR1 is SQVTM, CDR2 ANQGSEA, per germline. This CDR3 spans 15 amino acids.

The chain uses TRBV10-3 and TRBJ2-3, with D maybe TRBD2 (7 bases). The V end was cut by 3 bases, the J end by 6 bases, with 10 bases between. The CDR3 length is 13 residues. CDR1 is ENHRY, CDR2 SYGVKD, per germline. CDR3 residues: CAISEGGDDTQYF. DNA of the CDR3: TGTGCCATCAGTGAAGGGGGGGACGATACGCAGTATTTT.

V gene TRBV9 combines with J gene TRBJ1-1, with a tentative D call TRBD1 (5 bases). Germline loops: CDR1 SGDLS, CDR2 YYNGEE. The length of the CDR3 is 14 residues. V dropped 0 bases and J dropped 10 bases, with 16 bases sitting between them. This CDR3 reads CASSVEVWGGVAFF. For the CDR3, the DNA is TGTGCCAGCAGCGTAGAGGTGTGGGGGGGAGTAGCTTTCTTT.

The CDR3 DNA reads as TGCGCCAGCAGTATGGGGACTTACAATGAGCAGTTCTTC. Its translation: CASSMGTYNEQFF. The rearrangement uses TRBV5-1 and TRBJ2-1; D might be TRBD2 (6 bases). Germline CDR1 and CDR2: SGHRS and YFSETQ. CDR3 length equals 13 residues. V was shortened by 5 bases and J by 4 bases, with 10 bases between the two germline ends.

The chain uses TRBV6-4 and TRBJ2-1, with 9 bases identical to TRBD2. V lost 3 bases, J lost 4 bases, and 13 bases stayed unmatched. The CDR3 sequence is 18 residues long. CDR1 is MRHNA and CDR2 is SNTAGT in the germline V gene. In DNA form, the CDR3 reads TGTGCCAGCAGTGAGAGGCTAGCGGGACAGATAAGATACAATGAGCAGTTCTTC. It is translated as CASSERLAGQIRYNEQFF.

The chain couples TRBV30 to TRBJ1-2; 9 bases agree with TRBD1. CDR3 length: 16 residues. J lost 0 bases, V lost 1 base, and 6 bases had no gene match. The germline gives CDR1 GTSNPN, CDR2 SVGIG (reference sequence). The CDR3 bases are TGTGCCTGGAGTGGGACAGGGGCACCCTCTAACTATGGCTACACCTTC. The encoded protein is CAWSGTGAPSNYGYTF.

The chain is built from TRBV10-3 and TRBJ2-2, with TRBD2 matching 11 bases. V was clipped by 6 bases and J by 5 bases; unmatched bases: 5. The CDR3 covers 15 residues. The germline V gene has CDR1 ENHRY and CDR2 SYGVKD. This CDR3 is CAIRKTSGDTGELFF. DNA of the CDR3: TGTGCCATCAGGAAGACTAGCGGGGATACCGGGGAGCTGTTTTTT.

Concerning this clone: An end of the junction does not agree with germline; a read error may underlie this. The CDR3: CASSFLSLWDSNNEQFF. The CDR3 DNA sequence: TGCGCCAGCAGCTTCCTCAGCCTCTGGGACTCCAACAATGAGCAGTTCTTC. This chain connects TRBV5-1 to TRBJ2-1, with D possibly being TRBD2 (6 bases). This CDR3 has 17 amino acids. Germline-derived CDR1 and CDR2 are SGHRS and YFSETQ.

This rearrangement joins TRBV5-4 to TRBJ2-1, with 8 bases that match TRBD2. Trimming took 4 bases from V and 0 from J; bases not matched to a gene: 6. This CDR3 has 16 amino acids. CDR1 and CDR2 from the germline V gene are SGHNT and YYREEE (reference sequence). CDR3 sequence (DNA): TGTGCCAGCAGCACTTTAGCGGGGAACTCCTACAATGAGCAGTTCTTC. Its protein product is CASSTLAGNSYNEQFF.

V usage is TRBV28 and J usage is TRBJ2-7; the D is unclear. This CDR3 region has 12 residues. V lost 6 bases, J lost 7 bases, and 13 bases lay in between. The germline CDR1 and CDR2 sequences are MDHEN and SYDVKM. For the CDR3, the DNA is TGTGCCAGCAGCCGTCGACTCCCGGAGCAGTACTTC. Its protein is CASSRRLPEQYF.